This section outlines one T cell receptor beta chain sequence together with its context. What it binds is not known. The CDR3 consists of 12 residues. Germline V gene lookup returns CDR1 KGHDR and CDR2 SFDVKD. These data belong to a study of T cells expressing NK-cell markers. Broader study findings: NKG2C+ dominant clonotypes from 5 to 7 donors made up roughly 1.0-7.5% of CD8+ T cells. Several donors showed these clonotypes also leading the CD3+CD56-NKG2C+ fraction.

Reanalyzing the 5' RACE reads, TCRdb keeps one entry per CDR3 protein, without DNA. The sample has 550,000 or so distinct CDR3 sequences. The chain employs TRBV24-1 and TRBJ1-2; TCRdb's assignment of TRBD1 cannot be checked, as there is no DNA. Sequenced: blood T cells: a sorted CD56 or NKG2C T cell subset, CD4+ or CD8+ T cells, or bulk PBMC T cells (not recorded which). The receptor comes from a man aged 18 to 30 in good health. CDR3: CATGTGGSGYTF.